At least ten counts were recorded for the clone carrying this T cell receptor beta chain. Its antigen is not known. These data are taken from a study of metastatic and nonmetastatic thyroid tumors. The authors' processing: To classify distant metastasis in papillary thyroid cancer, a model was built from CDR3 differences across clinicopathological groups. MiXCR re-clonotyped the PCR reads for TCRdb. In this record, the V and J calls reflect TCRdb's handling and not the investigators' own analysis. The sample contains approximately 25,000 clones, around 26% of which appear only once. Study-wide findings and caveats: Significantly higher TCR beta diversity was reportedly seen in malignant thyroid tumors than benign nodules, in blood and tumor.

Each patient went into thyroid surgery without having received any treatment. V gave up 3 bases and J gave up 4 bases, with 16 bases separating them. This CDR3 region has 16 residues. Germline lookup yields CDR1 LNHDA and CDR2 SQIVND (reference sequence). Sequencing was done on a sample of blood. The chain employs TRBV19 and TRBJ2-1, with D perhaps TRBD2 (5 bases). The receptor's source is a male donor with papillary thyroid cancer or a benign thyroid nodule (not recorded which). Some clones in this sample may be carry-over from other donors' samples. CDR3 amino acids: CASSMGGRVGYNEQFF. CDR3 nucleotides: TGTGCCAGTAGTATGGGTGGGAGAGTCGGATACAATGAGCAGTTCTTC.